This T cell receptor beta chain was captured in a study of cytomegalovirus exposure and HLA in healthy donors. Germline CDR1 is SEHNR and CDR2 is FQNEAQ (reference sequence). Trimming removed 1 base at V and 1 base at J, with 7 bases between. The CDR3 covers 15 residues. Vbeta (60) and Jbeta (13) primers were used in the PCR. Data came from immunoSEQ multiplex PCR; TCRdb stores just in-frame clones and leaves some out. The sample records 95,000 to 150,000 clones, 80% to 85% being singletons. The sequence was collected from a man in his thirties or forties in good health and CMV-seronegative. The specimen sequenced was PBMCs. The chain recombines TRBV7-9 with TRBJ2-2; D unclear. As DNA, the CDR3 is TGTGCCAGCAGCTTAGGTGCGAAGAACACCGGGGAGCTGTTTTTT. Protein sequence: CASSLGAKNTGELFF. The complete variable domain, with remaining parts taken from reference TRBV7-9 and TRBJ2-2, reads DTGVSQNPRHKITKRGQNVTFRCDPISEHNRLYWYRQTLGQGPEFLTYFQNEAQLEKSRLLSDRFSAERPKGSFSTLEIQRTEQGDSAMYLCASSLGAKNTGELFFGEGSRLTVL.